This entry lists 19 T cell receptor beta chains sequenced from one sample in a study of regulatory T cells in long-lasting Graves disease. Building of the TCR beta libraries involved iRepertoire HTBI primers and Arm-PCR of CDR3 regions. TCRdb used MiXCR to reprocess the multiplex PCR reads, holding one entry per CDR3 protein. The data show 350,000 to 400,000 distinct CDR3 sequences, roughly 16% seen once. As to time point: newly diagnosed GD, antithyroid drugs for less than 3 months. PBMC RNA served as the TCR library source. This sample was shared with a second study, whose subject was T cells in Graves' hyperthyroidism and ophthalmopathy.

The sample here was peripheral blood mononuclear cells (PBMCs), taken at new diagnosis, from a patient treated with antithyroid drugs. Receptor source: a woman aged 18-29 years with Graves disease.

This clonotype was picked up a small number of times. The CDR3 spells CATSDSSGGRRNEQFF. CDR3 in DNA: TGTGCCACCAGTGATTCGTCGGGCGGGAGAAGAAATGAGCAGTTCTTC. The chain has TRBV24-1 and TRBJ2-1, with 7 bases matching TRBD2. Germline V gene sequence: CDR1 KGHDR, CDR2 SFDVKD. The trim removed 2 bases at V and 7 bases at J, leaving 10 bases unmatched. The CDR3 runs 16 residues.

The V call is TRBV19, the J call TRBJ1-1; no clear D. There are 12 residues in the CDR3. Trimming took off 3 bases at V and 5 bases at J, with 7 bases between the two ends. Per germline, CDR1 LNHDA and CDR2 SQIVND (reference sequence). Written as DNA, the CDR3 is TGTGCCAGTAGTATTTGGGGAACTGAAGCTTTCTTT. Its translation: CASSIWGTEAFF. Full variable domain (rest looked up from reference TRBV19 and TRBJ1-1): DGGITQSPKYLFRKEGQNVTLSCEQNLNHDAMYWYRQDPGQGLRLIYYSQIVNDFQKGDIAEGYSVSREKKESFPLTVTSAQKNPTAFYLCASSIWGTEAFFGQGTRLTVV.

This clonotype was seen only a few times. CDR3 region: CSARGGSGYTEAFF. In DNA, the CDR3 is TGCAGTGCTAGAGGTGGGTCCGGATACACTGAAGCTTTCTTT. The chain recombines TRBV20-1 with TRBJ1-1; D is unclear. From germline, CDR1 is DFQATT and CDR2 SNEGSKA (reference sequence). The CDR3 runs 14 residues. Trimming removed 1 base at V and 3 bases at J, with 12 bases between.

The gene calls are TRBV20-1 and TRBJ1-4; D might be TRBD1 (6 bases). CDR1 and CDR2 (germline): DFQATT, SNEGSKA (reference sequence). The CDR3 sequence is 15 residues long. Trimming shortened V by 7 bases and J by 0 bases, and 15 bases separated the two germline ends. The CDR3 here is CSVAGGGSTNEKLFF. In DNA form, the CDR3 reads TGCAGTGTCGCGGGGGGGGGCTCAACTAATGAAAAACTGTTTTTT.

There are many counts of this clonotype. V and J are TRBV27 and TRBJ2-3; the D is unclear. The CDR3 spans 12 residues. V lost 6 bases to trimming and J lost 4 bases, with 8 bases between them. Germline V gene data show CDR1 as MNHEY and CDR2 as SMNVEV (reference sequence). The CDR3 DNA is TGTGCCAGCAGGGCCTTATCAGATACGCAGTATTTT. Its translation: CASRALSDTQYF.

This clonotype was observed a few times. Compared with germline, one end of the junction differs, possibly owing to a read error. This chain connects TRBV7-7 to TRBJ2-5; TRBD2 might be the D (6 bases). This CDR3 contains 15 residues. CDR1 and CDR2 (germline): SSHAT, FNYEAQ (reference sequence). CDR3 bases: TGTGCTAGCAGCCCAAGTTGGGGAGGAGAGGAGACCCAGTACTTC. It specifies CASSPSWGGEETQYF.

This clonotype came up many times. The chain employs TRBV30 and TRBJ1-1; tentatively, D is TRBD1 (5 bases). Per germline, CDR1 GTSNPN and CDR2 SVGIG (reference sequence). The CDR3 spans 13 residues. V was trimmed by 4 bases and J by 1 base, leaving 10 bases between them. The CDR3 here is CAWNQGWNTEAFF. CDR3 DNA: TGTGCCTGGAATCAGGGTTGGAACACTGAAGCTTTCTTT.

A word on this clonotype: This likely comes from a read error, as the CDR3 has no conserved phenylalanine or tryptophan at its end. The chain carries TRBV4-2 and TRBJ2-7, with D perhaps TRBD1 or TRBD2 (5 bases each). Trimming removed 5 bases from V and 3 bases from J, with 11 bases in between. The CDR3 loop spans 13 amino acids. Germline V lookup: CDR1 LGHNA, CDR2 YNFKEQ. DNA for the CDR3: TGTGCCAGCAGCTACGGGACCAACTACGAGCAGTACTCC. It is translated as CASSYGTNYEQYS.

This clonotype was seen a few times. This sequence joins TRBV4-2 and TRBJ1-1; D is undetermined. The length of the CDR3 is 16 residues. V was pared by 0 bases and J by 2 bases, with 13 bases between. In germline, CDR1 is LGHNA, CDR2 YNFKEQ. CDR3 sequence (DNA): TGTGCCAGCAGCCAAGATCCGGGCATTATCAACACTGAAGCTTTCTTT. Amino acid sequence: CASSQDPGIINTEAFF.

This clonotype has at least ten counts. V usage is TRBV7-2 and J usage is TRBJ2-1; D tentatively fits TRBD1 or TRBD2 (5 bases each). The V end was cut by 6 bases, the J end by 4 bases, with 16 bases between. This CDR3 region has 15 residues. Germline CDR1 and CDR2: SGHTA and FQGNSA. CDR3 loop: CASRRPGWGYNEQFF. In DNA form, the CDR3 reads TGTGCCAGCAGACGACCGGGGTGGGGGTACAATGAGCAGTTCTTC.

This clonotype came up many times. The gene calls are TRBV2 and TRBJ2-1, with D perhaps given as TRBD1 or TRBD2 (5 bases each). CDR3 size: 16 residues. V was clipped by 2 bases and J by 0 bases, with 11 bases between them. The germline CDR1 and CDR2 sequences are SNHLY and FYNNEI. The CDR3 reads CASSESGTGSYNEQFF. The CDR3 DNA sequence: TGTGCCAGCAGTGAATCTGGGACGGGCTCCTACAATGAGCAGTTCTTC.

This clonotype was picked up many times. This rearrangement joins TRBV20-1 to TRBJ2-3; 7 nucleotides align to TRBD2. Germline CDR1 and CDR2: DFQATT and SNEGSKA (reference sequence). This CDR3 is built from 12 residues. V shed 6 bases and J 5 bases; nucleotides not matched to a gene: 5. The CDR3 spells CSAPAGIDTQYF. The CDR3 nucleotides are TGCAGTGCCCCAGCGGGGATAGATACGCAGTATTTT.

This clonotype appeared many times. The CDR3 region is CASSRDRGSNQPQHF. The CDR3 DNA sequence: TGTGCCAGCAGCCGGGACAGGGGAAGCAATCAGCCCCAGCATTTT. This sequence joins TRBV2 and TRBJ1-5, with 10 bases identical to TRBD1. This CDR3 contains 15 residues. CDR1 is SNHLY and CDR2 is FYNNEI in the germline V gene. The J segment lost 1 base and the V segment lost 6 bases, leaving 3 bases of the junction unmatched.

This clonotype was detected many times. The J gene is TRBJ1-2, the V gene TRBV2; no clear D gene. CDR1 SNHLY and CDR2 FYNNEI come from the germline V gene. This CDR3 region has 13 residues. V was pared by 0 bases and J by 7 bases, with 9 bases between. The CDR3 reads CASSEALGFGYTF. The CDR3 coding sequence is TGTGCCAGCAGTGAAGCGCTTGGGTTTGGCTACACCTTC.

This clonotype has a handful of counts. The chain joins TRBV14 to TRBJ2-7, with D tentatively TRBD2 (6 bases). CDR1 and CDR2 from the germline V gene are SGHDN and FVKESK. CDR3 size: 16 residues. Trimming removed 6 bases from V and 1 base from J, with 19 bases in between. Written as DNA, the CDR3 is TGTGCCAGCAGTCAATCCCGGGACTCCGTTTCCTACGAGCAGTACTTC. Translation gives CASSQSRDSVSYEQYF.

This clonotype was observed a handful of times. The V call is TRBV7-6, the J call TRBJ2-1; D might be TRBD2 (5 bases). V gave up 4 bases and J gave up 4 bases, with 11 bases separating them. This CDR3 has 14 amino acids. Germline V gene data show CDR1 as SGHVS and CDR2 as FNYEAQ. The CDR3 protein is CASSSRTSYNEQFF. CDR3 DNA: TGTGCCAGCAGCTCCAGGACTTCATACAATGAGCAGTTCTTC.

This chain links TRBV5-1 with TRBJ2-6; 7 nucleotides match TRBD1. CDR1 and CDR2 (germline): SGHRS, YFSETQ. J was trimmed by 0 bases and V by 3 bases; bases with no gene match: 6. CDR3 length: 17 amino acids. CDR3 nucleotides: TGCGCCAGCAGCTCAGGGGGTCTACTCTCTGGGGCCAACGTCCTGACTTTC. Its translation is CASSSGGLLSGANVLTF.

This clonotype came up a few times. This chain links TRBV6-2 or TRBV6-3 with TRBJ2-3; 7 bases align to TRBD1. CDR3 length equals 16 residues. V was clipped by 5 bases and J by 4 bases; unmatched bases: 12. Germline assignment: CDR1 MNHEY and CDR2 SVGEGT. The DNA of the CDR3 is TGTGCCAGCAGTGACAGGGCACGTTCTTCCCCAGATACGCAGTATTTT. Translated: CASSDRARSSPDTQYF.

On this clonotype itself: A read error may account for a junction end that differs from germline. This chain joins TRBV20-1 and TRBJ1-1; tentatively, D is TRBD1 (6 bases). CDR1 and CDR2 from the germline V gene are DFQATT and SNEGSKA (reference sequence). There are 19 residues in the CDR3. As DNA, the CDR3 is TGCAGTGCTAGAGGGGATACTAGCGGGGGGGCCCGGATGAACACTGAAGGTTTCTTT. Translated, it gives CSARGDTSGGARMNTEGFF.